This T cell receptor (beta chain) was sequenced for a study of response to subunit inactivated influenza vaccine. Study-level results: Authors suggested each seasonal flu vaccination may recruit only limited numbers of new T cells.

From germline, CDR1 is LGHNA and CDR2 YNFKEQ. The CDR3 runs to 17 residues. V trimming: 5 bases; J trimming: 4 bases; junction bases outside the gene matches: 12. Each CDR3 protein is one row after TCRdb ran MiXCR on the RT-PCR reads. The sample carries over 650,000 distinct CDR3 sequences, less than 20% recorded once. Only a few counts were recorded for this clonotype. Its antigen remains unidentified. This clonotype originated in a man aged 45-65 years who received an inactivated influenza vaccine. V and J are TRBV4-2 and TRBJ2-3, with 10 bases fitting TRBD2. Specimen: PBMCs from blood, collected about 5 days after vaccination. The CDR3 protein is CASSTRASGRGADTQYF. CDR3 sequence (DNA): TGTGCCAGCAGCACAAGGGCTAGCGGGAGAGGGGCAGATACGCAGTATTTT.